A selection of T cell receptor beta chains follows, all from one sample in a study of identical twins. TCRdb reprocessed the 5' RACE reads via MiXCR and lists one record per CDR3 protein. Here the sample spans 400,000 to 650,000 distinct CDR3 sequences, 20% to 25% being singletons. These data are also associated with another study on T cells expressing NK-cell markers.

The sample taken for sequencing was CD4+ T cells sorted from blood. All receptors derive from a young woman in good health. Both conserved end residues are part of each CDR3. The order of the fields is clone size, V gene, J gene, CDR3 length, D gene, CDR3 protein, CDR3 DNA. D genes are given only for firm matches. Expanded clones get a size class; other rows say once, few or many, or leave the size out.

-	TRBV11-2	TRBJ2-2	14	-	CASSLVMYSGELFF	TGTGCCAGCAGCTTAGTAATGTATTCCGGGGAGCTGTTTTTT
few	TRBV10-3	TRBJ1-1	14	TRBD1	CATGPAQGGTEAFF	TGTGCCACCGGGCCGGCCCAGGGGGGTACTGAAGCTTTCTTT
-	TRBV7-3	TRBJ1-1	13	-	CASSFQTDTEAFF	TGTGCCAGCAGCTTCCAGACGGACACTGAAGCTTTCTTT
-	TRBV7-2	TRBJ1-2	12	-	CASSFRVMGYTF	TGTGCCAGCAGCTTCAGGGTTATGGGCTACACCTTC
-	TRBV9	TRBJ2-7	16	-	CASSVAGQPSSYEQYF	TGTGCCAGCAGCGTAGCCGGGCAGCCGTCCTCCTACGAGCAGTACTTC
-	TRBV4-3	TRBJ1-1	14	-	CASSLYAGSTEAFF	TGCGCCAGCAGCCTTTACGCGGGGTCCACTGAAGCTTTCTTT
few	TRBV10-3	TRBJ2-1	15	TRBD1	CAISYGQGAYNEQFF	TGTGCCATCAGTTACGGACAGGGGGCCTACAATGAGCAGTTCTTC
-	TRBV15	TRBJ1-5	12	-	CATSRERGAQHF	TGTGCCACCAGCAGAGAACGTGGGGCCCAGCATTTT
-	TRBV6-1	TRBJ2-6	16	-	CASKRAGQSGANVLTF	TGTGCCAGCAAACGGGCAGGGCAGTCGGGGGCCAACGTCCTGACTTTC
few	TRBV5-5	TRBJ1-5	16	-	CASSLRRTQSNQPQHF	TGTGCCAGCAGCCTCCGGAGGACTCAGAGCAATCAGCCCCAGCATTTT
few	TRBV7-2	TRBJ2-4	11	-	CASSPDLVQYF	TGTGCCAGCAGCCCCGACCTGGTTCAGTACTTC
-	TRBV20-1	TRBJ2-3	14	-	CSATGTLSVHTQYF	TGCAGTGCTACCGGGACCCTCTCAGTGCATACGCAGTATTTT
few	TRBV20-1	TRBJ2-5	13	TRBD2	CSARGDYPGTQYF	TGCAGTGCTAGAGGGGACTACCCCGGGACCCAGTACTTC
few	TRBV15	TRBJ1-1	12	-	CATSRGGREAFF	TGTGCCACCAGCAGAGGGGGCCGAGAAGCTTTCTTT
few	TRBV5-6	TRBJ1-2	15	-	CASSHTSLLVGGYTF	TGTGCCAGCAGCCATACCTCTCTGTTGGTGGGAGGCTACACCTTC
-	TRBV20-1	TRBJ2-1	14	-	CSPLNGSWYNEQFF	TGCAGTCCATTGAACGGGAGTTGGTACAATGAGCAGTTCTTC
many	TRBV10-3	TRBJ1-1	13	-	CATHGAVNTEAFF	TGTGCCACCCACGGGGCGGTGAACACTGAAGCTTTCTTT
-	TRBV6-2/TRBV6-3	TRBJ2-1	14	-	CASSYGIDYNEQFF	TGTGCCAGCAGTTACGGGATCGATTACAATGAGCAGTTCTTC
few	TRBV12-3/TRBV12-4	TRBJ1-1	15	TRBD1	CASSPSDRGGTEAFF	TGTGCCAGCAGCCCCTCGGACAGGGGGGGCACTGAAGCTTTCTTT
few	TRBV7-9	TRBJ2-7	12	-	CASSPDEYEQYF	TGTGCCAGCAGCCCGGACGAATACGAGCAGTACTTC
-	TRBV20-1	TRBJ2-2	13	TRBD2	CSASRTSNGELFF	TGCAGTGCTAGCAGGACTAGCAACGGGGAGCTGTTTTTT
-	TRBV20-1	TRBJ2-1	13	-	CSARGRGRHEQFF	TGCAGTGCTAGGGGGCGGGGGCGCCATGAGCAGTTCTTC
-	TRBV15	TRBJ2-7	13	-	CATSRELWSEQYF	TGTGCCACCAGCAGAGAATTGTGGAGCGAGCAGTACTTC
few	TRBV7-2	TRBJ2-3	13	-	CASSPRSGDTQYF	TGTGCCAGCAGCCCCCGTTCAGGAGATACGCAGTATTTT
-	TRBV9	TRBJ1-1	16	-	CASSVVGGDGDTEAFF	TGTGCCAGCAGCGTAGTTGGGGGGGACGGTGACACTGAAGCTTTCTTT
few	TRBV20-1	TRBJ2-2	14	TRBD2	CSAISGRGTGELFF	TGCAGTGCTATTAGCGGGAGAGGAACCGGGGAGCTGTTTTTT
few	TRBV7-6	TRBJ2-1	15	-	CASSLEGLPYNEQFF	TGTGCCAGCAGCTTAGAGGGGCTTCCCTACAATGAGCAGTTCTTC